Listed below are T cell receptor beta chains from one sample, sequenced in a study of beta chain features in type 1 diabetes. Assay used: immunoSEQ multiplex PCR; TCRdb lists only in-frame clones, some missing. The sample shows about 160,000 clones, around 8% of them seen only once. Specimen: central memory CD4+ T cells from blood. Receptors originate from a middle-aged woman with type 1 diabetes. Both conserved end residues are part of each CDR3. A D gene is named only where the DNA matches it firmly. Size is omitted from some rows. Given values are once, few, many or a class for expanded clones.

j_gene | v_gene | d_gene | abundance | len | CDR3aa | CDR3nt
TRBJ1-1 | TRBV27 | NA | NA | 12 | CASSLSGTEAFF | TGTGCCAGCAGCCTATCGGGCACTGAAGCTTTCTTT
TRBJ1-1 | TRBV5-6 | NA | few | 15 | CASSPSPGRGTEAFF | TGTGCCAGCAGCCCCAGTCCTGGCAGGGGAACTGAAGCTTTCTTT
TRBJ2-3 | TRBV5-4 | TRBD2 | few | 16 | CASNTRLAENTDTQYF | TGTGCCAGCAACACTAGACTAGCGGAAAACACAGATACGCAGTATTTT
TRBJ1-1 | TRBV28 | TRBD1 | NA | 13 | CASTDRGPTEAFF | TGTGCCAGCACCGACAGGGGGCCCACTGAAGCTTTCTTT
TRBJ2-1 | TRBV7-3 | NA | few | 13 | CASSLDRGNEQFF | TGTGCCAGCAGCTTAGATAGAGGCAATGAGCAGTTCTTC
TRBJ1-6 | TRBV10-3 | NA | NA | 13 | CAISDPRNSPLHF | TGTGCCATCAGTGATCCCAGGAATTCACCCCTCCACTTT
TRBJ2-4 | TRBV6-6 | TRBD1 | NA | 14 | CASSYGQGKNIQYF | TGTGCCAGCAGTTACGGACAGGGGAAAAACATTCAGTACTTC
TRBJ2-3 | TRBV7-2 | NA | few | 14 | CASSLVGTTDTQYF | TGTGCCAGCAGCTTAGTGGGCACCACAGATACGCAGTATTTT
TRBJ2-5 | TRBV20-1 | TRBD2 | NA | 11 | CSTGGQETQYF | TGCAGTACGGGGGGACAAGAGACCCAGTACTTC
TRBJ2-2 | TRBV9 | NA | few | 16 | CASSVRGLPNTGELFF | TGTGCCAGCAGCGTAAGGGGACTCCCGAACACCGGGGAGCTGTTTTTT
TRBJ1-6 | TRBV7-2 | NA | NA | 17 | CASSFGLQGSPRSPLHF | TGTGCCAGCAGCTTCGGTCTTCAAGGTTCCCCCAGGTCACCCCTCCACTTT
TRBJ2-2 | TRBV2 | NA | NA | 14 | CASSEIGVTGELFF | TGTGCCAGCAGTGAGATAGGGGTCACCGGGGAGCTGTTTTTT
TRBJ2-7 | TRBV6-6 | TRBD2 | few | 15 | CASSIRAGGTYEQYF | TGTGCCAGCAGCATACGAGCGGGGGGAACCTACGAGCAGTACTTC
TRBJ2-3 | TRBV10-3 | TRBD2 | NA | 14 | CATRAGPTTDTQYF | TGTGCCACCAGAGCGGGACCGACCACAGATACGCAGTATTTT
TRBJ2-3 | TRBV28 | NA | NA | 16 | CASSFIGTGSADTQYF | TGTGCCAGCAGTTTTATCGGCACGGGGAGTGCAGATACGCAGTATTTT
TRBJ1-5 | TRBV4-2 | TRBD1 | NA | 17 | CASSQDLEQGAQQPQHF | TGTGCCAGCAGCCAGGACCTGGAGCAGGGGGCACAACAGCCCCAGCATTTT
TRBJ2-1 | TRBV6-6 | NA | few | 12 | CASSSRFNEQFF | TGTGCCAGCAGTTCCAGATTCAATGAGCAGTTCTTC
TRBJ1-2 | TRBV5-1 | NA | few | 15 | CASSLQGTTNYGYTF | TGCGCCAGCAGCTTGCAGGGGACAACTAACTATGGCTACACCTTC
TRBJ2-1 | TRBV11-1 | TRBD2 | NA | 15 | CASSPVGGAEWKQFF | TGTGCCAGCAGCCCCGTCGGGGGGGCAGAGTGGAAGCAGTTCTTC
TRBJ2-1 | TRBV9 | TRBD2 | few | 17 | CASSPGGGRSSYNEQFF | TGTGCCAGCAGCCCCGGGGGCGGGAGGAGCTCCTACAATGAGCAGTTCTTC
TRBJ2-3 | TRBV4-2 | TRBD2 | few | 16 | CASSQDVGEGTDTQYF | TGTGCCAGCAGCCAAGATGTAGGGGAGGGTACAGATACGCAGTATTTT
TRBJ2-7 | TRBV6-5 | NA | NA | 14 | CASSYWQDSYEQYF | TGTGCCAGCAGTTACTGGCAGGACTCCTACGAGCAGTACTTC
TRBJ1-1 | TRBV7-8 | TRBD1 | NA | 14 | CASSPTGLVTEAFF | TGTGCCAGCAGCCCGACAGGGTTGGTCACTGAAGCTTTCTTT
TRBJ2-7 | TRBV4-3 | NA | NA | 15 | CASSQEGGQTYEQYF | TGCGCCAGCAGCCAAGAGGGGGGACAGACCTACGAGCAGTACTTC
TRBJ1-2 | TRBV11-2 | NA | NA | 12 | CASRQGGYGYTF | TGTGCCAGCAGGCAAGGGGGCTATGGCTACACCTTC
TRBJ1-1 | TRBV9 | NA | NA | 14 | CASSVSQRGTEAFF | TGTGCCAGCAGCGTTAGTCAAAGAGGCACTGAAGCTTTCTTT
TRBJ1-1 | TRBV7-9 | NA | NA | 14 | CASNKADTVPEAFF | TGTGCCAGCAATAAGGCGGACACAGTCCCTGAAGCTTTCTTT
TRBJ1-1 | TRBV11-1 | NA | few | 15 | CASSLKGGANTEAFF | TGTGCCAGCAGCTTAAAAGGGGGAGCAAACACTGAAGCTTTCTTT
TRBJ1-4 | TRBV27 | TRBD1 | few | 14 | CASSFGQENEKLFF | TGTGCCAGCAGTTTCGGACAGGAGAATGAAAAACTGTTTTTT
TRBJ1-6 | TRBV27 | TRBD1 | NA | 14 | CASSTGGNNSPLHF | TGTGCCAGCTCTACAGGGGGAAACAATTCACCCCTCCACTTT
TRBJ2-7 | TRBV29-1 | TRBD2 | NA | 14 | CSVDTSGQAYEQYF | TGCAGCGTTGATACTAGCGGGCAGGCCTACGAGCAGTACTTC
TRBJ1-2 | TRBV29-1 | TRBD1 | few | 13 | CSIPDRGLWGYTF | TGCAGCATTCCGGACAGGGGCCTTTGGGGCTACACCTTC
TRBJ2-3 | TRBV7-3 | NA | NA | 13 | CASSRSSTDTQYF | TGTGCCAGCAGCCGGTCTAGCACAGATACGCAGTATTTT
TRBJ2-7 | TRBV29-1 | TRBD1 | NA | 14 | CSVVLQGPPYEQYF | TGCAGCGTTGTCCTACAGGGGCCCCCCTACGAGCAGTACTTC
TRBJ1-2 | TRBV5-6 | NA | few | 16 | CASSLAEGSRYYGYTF | TGTGCCAGCAGCTTGGCCGAGGGCAGCAGATACTATGGCTACACCTTC
TRBJ2-2 | TRBV7-3 | NA | few | 15 | CASSLLTGGTGELFF | TGTGCCAGCAGCTTATTGACAGGTGGCACCGGGGAGCTGTTTTTT
TRBJ2-1 | TRBV2 | NA | few | 13 | CASSVVSYNEQFF | TGTGCCAGCAGTGTCGTCAGTTACAATGAGCAGTTCTTC
TRBJ1-2 | TRBV7-9 | NA | many | 13 | CASGQTLNYGYTF | TGTGCCAGCGGACAGACCCTAAACTATGGCTACACCTTC
TRBJ1-1 | TRBV7-2 | NA | NA | 14 | CASSWDRQSTEAFF | TGTGCCAGCAGCTGGGATCGACAGAGCACTGAAGCTTTCTTT
TRBJ2-7 | TRBV5-1 | TRBD2 | NA | 14 | CASSVREAYYEQYF | TGCGCCAGCAGCGTCCGGGAGGCATACTACGAGCAGTACTTC